These T cell receptor beta chains were read from a single sample in a study of cytotoxic CD8 clonotypes in ibrutinib-treated CLL. Some clones are missing from TCRdb's copy, which holds only in-frame ones; the method was immunoSEQ multiplex PCR. The data hold tens of thousands of clones, with around 79% observed a single time. Sequences were derived from PBMCs, sampled after 12 months of ibrutinib treatment. The receptors originated from a human donor with chronic lymphocytic leukemia. Each CDR3 is given with its conserved first and last residue. Each record gives: J gene, D gene, V gene, clone size, CDR3 DNA, CDR3 protein. A D gene is named only where the DNA matches it firmly. Clone size is stated in some rows and not others, as once, few, many or a class when expanded.

TRBJ2-1	.	TRBV11-2	.	TGTGCCAGCAGCTCCTCCCTGGTGGGCTCCTACAATGAGCAGTTCTTC	CASSSSLVGSYNEQFF
TRBJ2-7	TRBD1	TRBV28	.	TGTGCCAGCAGTTCTCCCGGGACAGACTCCTACGAGCAGTACTTC	CASSSPGTDSYEQYF
TRBJ2-3	TRBD2	TRBV4-2	.	TGTGCCAGCAGCCAAGCTAGCGGGGGCACAGATACGCAGTATTTT	CASSQASGGTDTQYF
TRBJ2-5	.	TRBV4-1	.	TGCGCCAGCAGCCAAGCCCTCGGAAGGGGCGAGACCCAGTACTTC	CASSQALGRGETQYF
TRBJ1-1	TRBD1	TRBV6-6	.	TGTGCCAGCAGTCCCCGACAGGGCGAAGCTTTCTTT	CASSPRQGEAFF
TRBJ1-1	.	TRBV27	.	TGTGCCAGCAGGCCCCAATGGGGGGCGCAGATTGGCACTGAAGCTTTCTTT	CASRPQWGAQIGTEAFF
TRBJ1-2	TRBD1	TRBV5-5	.	TGTGCCAGCAGCGTACAGGGGAGATATGGCTACACCTTC	CASSVQGRYGYTF
TRBJ2-3	.	TRBV28	.	TGTGCCAGCAGCCCGGGGACCACCACAGATACGCAGTATTTT	CASSPGTTTDTQYF
TRBJ2-7	TRBD1	TRBV27	.	TGTGCCAGCAGCTTAACCCCCGGGACAGCCTTCTCCGAGCAGTACTTC	CASSLTPGTAFSEQYF
TRBJ1-5	TRBD1	TRBV7-2	.	TGTGCCAGCAGCTTCGGGACAGTAAATCAGCCCCAGCATTTT	CASSFGTVNQPQHF
TRBJ2-3	.	TRBV9	.	TGTGCCAGCAGCGTAGAGGGGGGGTCCTTCTCCACAGATACGCAGTATTTT	CASSVEGGSFSTDTQYF
TRBJ1-1	.	TRBV10-3	medium-sized	TGTGCCATCAGTCGGGGACAGAACACTGAAGCTTTCTTT	CAISRGQNTEAFF
TRBJ2-7	.	TRBV5-1	.	TGCGCCAGCAGCTTCGGCAGATTAACCTACGAGCAGTACTTC	CASSFGRLTYEQYF
TRBJ2-3	.	TRBV5-1	.	TGCGCCAGCAGCTTGGGCCACGGAGATACGCAGTATTTT	CASSLGHGDTQYF
TRBJ2-3	TRBD2	TRBV30	few	TGTGCCTGGACCTTGGGGGGGACCTCGGATACGCAGTATTTT	CAWTLGGTSDTQYF
TRBJ2-5	TRBD2	TRBV27	.	TGTGCCAGCAGTTTAGGGGGGGTGGGGACCCAGTACTTC	CASSLGGVGTQYF
TRBJ2-3	TRBD2	TRBV9	.	TGTGCCAGCAGCGTAGGGGCGGGGGGTGGAGATACGCAGTATTTT	CASSVGAGGGDTQYF
TRBJ2-2	.	TRBV7-2	.	TGTGCCAGCAGCACGCGAGGTGCCGGGGAGCTGTTTTTT	CASSTRGAGELFF
TRBJ2-4	.	TRBV21-1	.	TGTGCCAGCCCCAAAAACATTCAGTACTTC	CASPKNIQYF
TRBJ2-5	.	TRBV9	.	TGTGCCAGCAGCGTGGGGCAGGGGCCCCAAGAGACCCAGTACTTC	CASSVGQGPQETQYF
TRBJ1-5	.	TRBV18	few	TGTGCCAGCTCACCAAGGGACGGGTATCAGCCCCAGCATTTT	CASSPRDGYQPQHF
TRBJ1-5	.	TRBV28	.	TGTGCCAGCACCCCGGCCGGGGGCAATCAGCCCCAGCATTTT	CASTPAGGNQPQHF
TRBJ2-5	TRBD1	TRBV9	once	TGTGCCAGCAGCCCATACGGGGGACAGGGGACGGAGACCCAGTACTTC	CASSPYGGQGTETQYF
TRBJ1-4	TRBD1	TRBV4-1	.	TGCGCCAGCAGCAGTGGGGGCCGGGACAGGGATGAAAAACTGTTTTTT	CASSSGGRDRDEKLFF
TRBJ2-5	.	TRBV9	.	TGTGCCAGCAGCCCCGGCCCAGGGCGGTTGGTTGAGACCCAGTACTTC	CASSPGPGRLVETQYF
TRBJ1-1	.	TRBV27	.	TGTGCCAGCAGTCACTCGGGACCGATCCTGTATGAAGCTTTCTTT	CASSHSGPILYEAFF
TRBJ2-2	TRBD1	TRBV11-2	.	TGTGCCAGCAGCTGGGACAGGGTCGGCGGGGAGCTGTTTTTT	CASSWDRVGGELFF
TRBJ1-2	.	TRBV5-1	.	TGCGCCAGCAGCGCGGGACGGGCTAACTATGGCTACACCTTC	CASSAGRANYGYTF
TRBJ2-5	.	TRBV6-5	.	TGTGCCAGCGCGGTGGGGGAGACCCAGTACTTC	CASAVGETQYF
TRBJ1-4	.	TRBV5-4	.	TGTGCCAGCAGCCCCGGGGGGGCAACTAATGAAAAACTGTTTTTT	CASSPGGATNEKLFF
TRBJ1-1	.	TRBV9	.	TGTGCCAGCAGCAAAGGGGAGGGGACAGAAGCTTTCTTT	CASSKGEGTEAFF
TRBJ2-5	.	TRBV7-2	once	TGTGCCAGCAGCTTCTTCCAAGAGACCCAGTACTTC	CASSFFQETQYF
TRBJ1-3	TRBD1	TRBV7-2	.	TGTGCCAGCAGCTCCCAGACAGGGATGATTGGAAACACCATATATTTT	CASSSQTGMIGNTIYF
TRBJ2-3	.	TRBV6-5	.	TGTGCCAGCAGCACCAGGGTGGCCACAGATACGCAGTATTTT	CASSTRVATDTQYF
TRBJ1-5	.	TRBV18	once	TGTGCCAGCTCACCTGCCCCAAGCAGCTACAATCAGCCCCAGCATTTT	CASSPAPSSYNQPQHF